The 19 T cell receptor beta chains below were found in one sample sequenced in a study of CD8 T cells in ankylosing spondylitis. Study results and limitations: Ankylosing spondylitis blood appeared to be characterized by a TCR beta motif of 8 or 9 highly homologous variants.

No antigens are known for them. TCRdb re-called the 5' RACE reads through MiXCR, storing one row per CDR3 protein. The profile covers fewer than 550,000 distinct CDR3 sequences, with under 5.5% appearing a single time and under 4.5% taken by the ten largest. The sequencing input was blood, either unsorted or a sorted T cell fraction (not recorded which). The receptors come from a male donor with ankylosing spondylitis.

The sample holds many counts of this clonotype. The rearrangement uses TRBV20-1 and TRBJ1-3; no firm D call. Trimming pared 5 bases from V and 0 bases from J, leaving 14 bases between. From germline, CDR1 is DFQATT and CDR2 SNEGSKA (reference sequence). This CDR3 comprises 15 residues. The CDR3 nucleotides are TGCAGTGCTGGTGGACGCCTGTCCTCTGGAAACACCATATATTTT. Amino acid sequence: CSAGGRLSSGNTIYF.

There are many counts of this clonotype. V gene TRBV7-2 combines with J gene TRBJ1-5, with D maybe TRBD1 (5 bases). Germline CDR1 is SGHTA and CDR2 is FQGNSA. Trimming stripped 1 base from V and 2 bases from J, with 9 bases between. This CDR3 is built from 15 residues. CDR3 residues: CASSLVRGGNQPQHF. Here the CDR3 DNA reads TGTGCCAGCAGCTTAGTGAGGGGAGGCAATCAGCCCCAGCATTTT.

This clonotype was detected a few times. The chain joins TRBV5-1 to TRBJ2-2; weak D call: TRBD1 (6 bases). The germline V and J ends were trimmed by 3 bases and 8 bases, with 11 bases remaining between them. The germline V gene encodes CDR1 SGHRS and CDR2 YFSETQ. The CDR3 is made up of 13 amino acids. The CDR3 bases are TGCGCCAGCAGCTCCCCCGGGACAGGGGAGCTGTTTTTT. This encodes CASSSPGTGELFF.

This clonotype has only a few counts. The chain employs TRBV27 and TRBJ2-3, with TRBD2 as a possible D gene (6 bases). This CDR3 is built from 15 residues. The germline V and J ends were trimmed by 4 bases and 4 bases, with 15 bases remaining between them. Germline CDR1 reads MNHEY; CDR2 reads SMNVEV (reference sequence). CDR3 DNA sequence: TGTGCCAGCAGTTCTCCGCGGGACTGGGCAGATACGCAGTATTTT. Its protein is CASSSPRDWADTQYF.

This clonotype has at least ten counts. The rearrangement links TRBV20-1 to TRBJ1-5; no firm D call. The CDR3 is made up of 11 amino acids. V gave up 1 base and J gave up 5 bases, with 3 bases separating them. Germline CDR1 reads DFQATT; CDR2 reads SNEGSKA (reference sequence). The CDR3 loop reads CSARGDQPQHF. CDR3 DNA: TGCAGTGCTAGAGGGGATCAGCCCCAGCATTTT.

In its sample, this clonotype was seen many times. The chain joins TRBV12-3 or TRBV12-4 to TRBJ2-5; 9 nucleotides align to TRBD2. This CDR3 has 16 residues. V dropped 6 bases and J dropped 1; count of bases not matched to a gene: 9. CDR3 sequence: CASSLAVAGVQETQYF. CDR3 sequence (DNA): TGTGCCAGCAGCTTGGCGGTAGCGGGAGTCCAAGAGACCCAGTACTTC.

This clonotype was counted a few times. This chain uses TRBV6-5 with TRBJ2-1; the D gene could be TRBD1 or TRBD2 (5 bases each). CDR1 MNHEY and CDR2 SVGAGI come from the germline V gene. Between the trimmed V and J ends, which lost 4 bases and 6 bases, there was a span of 16 bases. The CDR3 extends over 15 amino acids. This CDR3 is CASSSNPSGGNEQFF. In nucleotides, the CDR3 is TGTGCCAGCAGTTCGAACCCAAGTGGGGGCAATGAGCAGTTCTTC.

This clonotype was observed at least ten times. The V and J genes are TRBV20-1 and TRBJ1-4; TRBD1 might be the D (6 bases). CDR1 is DFQATT, CDR2 SNEGSKA, per germline (reference sequence). This CDR3 spans 16 amino acids. V was shortened by 0 bases and J by 7 bases, with 18 bases between the two germline ends. The CDR3 DNA sequence: TGCAGTGCTAGAGATGAGGGGACACCCAACTCTGAAAAACTGTTTTTT. As protein: CSARDEGTPNSEKLFF.

This clonotype was detected many times. The genes are TRBV20-1 and TRBJ1-2, with a tentative D call TRBD1 (5 bases). Trimming shortened V by 1 base and J by 6 bases, and 15 bases separated the two germline ends. Germline CDR1 and CDR2: DFQATT and SNEGSKA (reference sequence). The CDR3 contains 14 residues. CDR3 in DNA: TGCAGTGCTAGAGCGCAGGGTTATTGGGATGGCTACACCTTC. Its protein product is CSARAQGYWDGYTF.

The sample holds many counts of this clonotype. V gene TRBV5-1 combines with J gene TRBJ2-1, with TRBD2 as a possible D gene (5 bases). The CDR3 loop spans 14 amino acids. Germline lookup yields CDR1 SGHRS and CDR2 YFSETQ. Deletions cut 4 bases from V and 9 bases from J, with 17 bases between. CDR3 residues: CASSMDSMTVEQFF. CDR3 sequence (DNA): TGCGCCAGCAGCATGGACTCCATGACGGTTGAGCAGTTCTTC.

Ten or more counts support this clonotype. The chain links TRBV12-3 or TRBV12-4 to TRBJ1-1; no reliable D call. The CDR3 is 13 amino acids. V gave up 4 bases and J gave up 0 bases, with 6 bases separating them. CDR3: CASSWQLNTEAFF. DNA for the CDR3: TGTGCCAGCAGTTGGCAGCTGAACACTGAAGCTTTCTTT.

The chain employs TRBV6-2 or TRBV6-3 and TRBJ2-2; a possible D gene is TRBD1 (6 bases). The CDR3 totals 17 residues. Germline V gene lookup returns CDR1 MNHEY and CDR2 SVGEGT. The germline V and J ends were trimmed by 2 bases and 0 bases, with 13 bases remaining between them. CDR3 loop: CASSYRETGTNTGELFF. In nucleotides, the CDR3 is TGTGCCAGCAGTTACCGCGAAACAGGGACGAACACCGGGGAGCTGTTTTTT.

This clonotype was observed at least ten times. The V gene is TRBV6-1, the J gene TRBJ1-3, with a possible D match to TRBD1 (5 bases). V shed 1 base and J shed 2 bases, with 9 bases lying between them. Germline assignment: CDR1 MNHNS and CDR2 SASEGT. The CDR3 has 15 amino acids. CDR3 sequence (DNA): TGTGCCAGCAGTGAAGATCGGGACCCTGGAAACACCATATATTTT. The encoded protein is CASSEDRDPGNTIYF.

This clonotype was observed at least ten times. This chain uses TRBV24-1 with TRBJ1-2; 9 positions match TRBD1. The V gene end was trimmed by 2 bases and the J gene end by 8 bases; junction bases not matched to a gene: 5. CDR3 length: 14 residues. Germline-derived CDR1 and CDR2 are KGHDR and SFDVKD. The CDR3 DNA is TGTGCCACCAGTGATTCATGGACAGGGGTGGGCTACACCTTC. Translated, it gives CATSDSWTGVGYTF.

V is TRBV6-4 and J is TRBJ2-3; D remains unclear. There are 13 residues in the CDR3. V gave up 6 bases and J gave up 6 bases, with 13 bases separating them. Per germline, CDR1 MRHNA and CDR2 SNTAGT. The CDR3 region is CASSPGYEDTQYF. CDR3 bases: TGTGCCAGCAGCCCGGGCTACGAGGATACGCAGTATTTT.

The chain couples TRBV5-1 to TRBJ2-5, with 12 bases that match TRBD1. The J segment lost 5 bases and the V segment lost 4 bases, leaving 9 bases of the junction unmatched. The CDR3 consists of 16 residues. Germline V CDR1 and CDR2: SGHRS, YFSETQ. The CDR3 sequence: CASSNRDRGLGETQYF. Written as DNA, the CDR3 is TGCGCCAGCAGCAACCGGGACAGGGGGCTGGGGGAGACCCAGTACTTC.

This clonotype occurred a few times. The chain is built from TRBV6-1 and TRBJ2-7, with D uncertain. The CDR3 is 15 amino acids. Trimming stripped 1 base from V and 3 bases from J, with 13 bases between. CDR1 and CDR2 (germline): MNHNS, SASEGT. In nucleotides, the CDR3 is TGTGCCAGCAGTGAAGGGTCAGCTATTTACTACGAGCAGTACTTC. Translating gives CASSEGSAIYYEQYF.

This clonotype was observed at least ten times. This chain links TRBV20-1 with TRBJ1-1, with D possibly being TRBD1 (5 bases). CDR1 is DFQATT and CDR2 is SNEGSKA in the germline V gene (reference sequence). This CDR3 region has 14 residues. Between the trimmed V and J ends, which lost 1 base and 1 base, there was a span of 10 bases. This CDR3 is CSARVFTGNTEAFF. CDR3 nucleotide sequence: TGCAGTGCTAGAGTATTTACAGGGAACACTGAAGCTTTCTTT.

The table lists this clonotype with a few counts. The CDR3 is CATSRDFGREGQPQHF. The DNA for the CDR3 is TGTGCCACCAGCAGAGACTTTGGACGCGAGGGACAGCCCCAGCATTTT. V gene TRBV15 combines with J gene TRBJ1-5, with unresolved D. Trimming took 0 bases from V and 7 from J, leaving 16 bases between them. In germline, CDR1 is LNHNV, CDR2 YYDKDF (reference sequence). There are 16 residues in the CDR3.